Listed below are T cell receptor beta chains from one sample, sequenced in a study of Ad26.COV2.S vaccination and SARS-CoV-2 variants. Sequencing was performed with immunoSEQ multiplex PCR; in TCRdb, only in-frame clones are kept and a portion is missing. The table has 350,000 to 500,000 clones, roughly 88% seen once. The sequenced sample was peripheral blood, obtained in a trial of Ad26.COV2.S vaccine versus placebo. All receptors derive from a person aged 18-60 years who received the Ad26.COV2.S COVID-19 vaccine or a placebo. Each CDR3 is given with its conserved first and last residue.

CDR3 protein: CASSLMDTGELFF
J gene: TRBJ2-2
CDR3 length: 13
V gene: TRBV12-3/TRBV12-4

CDR3 protein: CATETSGHFSNQPQHF
J gene: TRBJ1-5
CDR3 length: 16
V gene: TRBV28

CDR3 protein: CASSRGTTITEYF
J gene: TRBJ2-7
CDR3 length: 13
V gene: TRBV6-5

CDR3 protein: CAWRTLAHNEQFF
J gene: TRBJ2-1
CDR3 length: 13
V gene: TRBV30

CDR3 protein: CASHGQGFQPQHF
J gene: TRBJ1-5
CDR3 length: 13
V gene: TRBV28

CDR3 protein: CAISESPSSGSGSQYF
J gene: TRBJ2-5
CDR3 length: 16
V gene: TRBV10-3

CDR3 protein: CASSGGFNSGANVLTF
J gene: TRBJ2-6
CDR3 length: 16
V gene: TRBV5-6

CDR3 protein: CASRGRDTGELFF
J gene: TRBJ2-2
CDR3 length: 13
V gene: TRBV6-4

CDR3 protein: CASSSREARYEQYF
J gene: TRBJ2-7
CDR3 length: 14
V gene: TRBV5-1

CDR3 protein: CASSFKGPYYEQYF
J gene: TRBJ2-7
CDR3 length: 14
V gene: TRBV5-6

CDR3 protein: CASSTPQGPSGEKLFF
J gene: TRBJ1-4
CDR3 length: 16
V gene: TRBV28

CDR3 protein: CASSATNNYGYTF
J gene: TRBJ1-2
CDR3 length: 13
V gene: TRBV28

CDR3 protein: CASSAGQGADEQFF
J gene: TRBJ2-1
CDR3 length: 14
V gene: TRBV5-1

CDR3 protein: CASSLDGETQYF
J gene: TRBJ2-5
CDR3 length: 12
V gene: TRBV12-3/TRBV12-4

CDR3 protein: CATSDLASGGTDTQYF
J gene: TRBJ2-3
CDR3 length: 16
V gene: TRBV24-1

CDR3 protein: CASTKVRGGGYTF
J gene: TRBJ1-2
CDR3 length: 13
V gene: TRBV11-2

CDR3 protein: CASSKRQGRIYGYTF
J gene: TRBJ1-2
CDR3 length: 15
V gene: TRBV6-5

CDR3 protein: CASSEDRFYEQYF
J gene: TRBJ2-7
CDR3 length: 13
V gene: TRBV28

CDR3 protein: CASRRGQGEFF
J gene: TRBJ2-1
CDR3 length: 11
V gene: TRBV7-9

CDR3 protein: CASSVGGSGTGELFF
J gene: TRBJ2-2
CDR3 length: 15
V gene: TRBV9

CDR3 protein: CASSPEGGYEQYF
J gene: TRBJ2-7
CDR3 length: 13
V gene: TRBV18

CDR3 protein: CASGLVLGGSSYNEQFF
J gene: TRBJ2-1
CDR3 length: 17
V gene: TRBV12-5

CDR3 protein: CASGEQTYEQYF
J gene: TRBJ2-7
CDR3 length: 12
V gene: TRBV13

CDR3 protein: CASSQEGAIYGYTF
J gene: TRBJ1-2
CDR3 length: 14
V gene: TRBV3-1/TRBV3-2

CDR3 protein: CASSVALNTEAFF
J gene: TRBJ1-1
CDR3 length: 13
V gene: TRBV9

CDR3 protein: CSVDVGYQETQYF
J gene: TRBJ2-5
CDR3 length: 13
V gene: TRBV29-1

CDR3 protein: CASSSVGSGPADTQYF
J gene: TRBJ2-3
CDR3 length: 16
V gene: TRBV5-6

CDR3 protein: CASSYGPNTEAFF
J gene: TRBJ1-1
CDR3 length: 13
V gene: TRBV6-6

CDR3 protein: CASSLVGTEAFF
J gene: TRBJ1-1
CDR3 length: 12
V gene: TRBV5-1

CDR3 protein: CASSQADRGWNWNTQYF
J gene: TRBJ2-3
CDR3 length: 17
V gene: TRBV3-1/TRBV3-2

CDR3 protein: CASRGGETQYF
J gene: TRBJ2-5
CDR3 length: 11
V gene: TRBV19

CDR3 protein: CASSQHDLAGGMTGELFF
J gene: TRBJ2-2
CDR3 length: 18
V gene: TRBV3-1/TRBV3-2

CDR3 protein: CASSLPGQGVNEQYF
J gene: TRBJ2-7
CDR3 length: 15
V gene: TRBV7-9

CDR3 protein: CASSPGDRGNEKLFF
J gene: TRBJ1-4
CDR3 length: 15
V gene: TRBV19

CDR3 protein: CASSPQGGASYEQYF
J gene: TRBJ2-7
CDR3 length: 15
V gene: TRBV7-2

CDR3 protein: CASSGSGTGVRGYGYTF
J gene: TRBJ1-2
CDR3 length: 17
V gene: TRBV28

CDR3 protein: CASSMLGGNTGELFF
J gene: TRBJ2-2
CDR3 length: 15
V gene: TRBV19

CDR3 protein: CASSLPGEQYF
J gene: TRBJ2-7
CDR3 length: 11
V gene: TRBV7-9

CDR3 protein: CAITRTGTGELFF
J gene: TRBJ2-2
CDR3 length: 13
V gene: TRBV10-3

CDR3 protein: CASSLDRGTDTQYF
J gene: TRBJ2-3
CDR3 length: 14
V gene: TRBV7-2

CDR3 protein: CASSIGRGQAKNIQYF
J gene: TRBJ2-4
CDR3 length: 16
V gene: TRBV19

CDR3 protein: CASSRIGSQGYEQYF
J gene: TRBJ2-7
CDR3 length: 15
V gene: TRBV18

CDR3 protein: CASSFQAGDADTQYF
J gene: TRBJ2-3
CDR3 length: 15
V gene: TRBV28

CDR3 protein: CASSFMSNRKPHF
J gene: TRBJ2-4
CDR3 length: 13
V gene: TRBV12-3/TRBV12-4